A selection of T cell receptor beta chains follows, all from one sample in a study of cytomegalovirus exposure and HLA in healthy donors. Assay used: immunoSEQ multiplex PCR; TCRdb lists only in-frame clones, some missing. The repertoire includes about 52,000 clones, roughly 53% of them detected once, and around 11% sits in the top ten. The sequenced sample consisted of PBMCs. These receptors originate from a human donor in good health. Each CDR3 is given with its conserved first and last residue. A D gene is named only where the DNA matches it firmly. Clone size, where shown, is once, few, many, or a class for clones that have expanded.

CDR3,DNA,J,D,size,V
CASSLDGANTGELFF,TGCGCCAGCAGCTTGGACGGAGCGAACACCGGGGAGCTGTTTTTT,TRBJ2-2,.,.,TRBV5-1
CASGTGARDSNQPQHF,TGTGCCAGCGGGACAGGGGCCAGGGATAGCAATCAGCCCCAGCATTTT,TRBJ1-5,TRBD1,.,TRBV19
CASSVEYSRLGTDTQYF,TGTGCCAGCAGCGTAGAATACTCGAGACTGGGCACAGATACGCAGTATTTT,TRBJ2-3,.,.,TRBV9
CASSRSGDSPLHF,TGTGCCAGCTCACGTTCAGGGGACTCACCCCTCCACTTT,TRBJ1-6,.,few,TRBV18
CASRRGQGTYEQYF,TGTGCCAGCAGGCGTGGACAGGGGACGTACGAGCAGTACTTC,TRBJ2-7,TRBD1,.,TRBV5-5
CASSFMRGEYF,TGTGCCAGCAGCTTCATGCGGGGGGAGTATTTT,TRBJ2-3,TRBD2,.,TRBV2
CASSPGQLDEQFF,TGTGCCAGCTCACCGGGACAGTTAGATGAGCAGTTCTTC,TRBJ2-1,TRBD1,.,TRBV18
CASSRRTISQPQHF,TGTGCCAGCAGTCGACGGACAATTAGTCAGCCCCAGCATTTT,TRBJ1-5,.,.,TRBV28
CASSLNGGSGYTF,TGTGCCAGCAGCCTAAACGGGGGAAGTGGCTACACCTTC,TRBJ1-2,.,.,TRBV7-3
CASSARRGRDTQYF,TGCGCCAGCAGTGCCCGACGGGGGAGAGATACGCAGTATTTT,TRBJ2-3,.,.,TRBV10-1
CAWSRRGADTQYF,TGTGCCTGGAGTAGGCGGGGAGCAGATACGCAGTATTTT,TRBJ2-3,.,.,TRBV30
CASSDSFNRGAQNYGYTF,TGTGCCAGCAGTGACTCGTTTAACAGGGGCGCACAAAACTATGGCTACACCTTC,TRBJ1-2,TRBD1,.,TRBV6-4
CASSLGVGYTGELFF,TGCGCCAGCAGCCTCGGGGTGGGATACACCGGGGAGCTGTTTTTT,TRBJ2-2,.,few,TRBV4-3
CASSDRTTNEKLFF,TGCGCCAGCAGCGACAGGACAACTAATGAAAAACTGTTTTTT,TRBJ1-4,.,few,TRBV5-1
CASSSHAAGEYEQYF,TGTGCCAGCAGTTCTCATGCAGCCGGAGAGTACGAGCAGTACTTC,TRBJ2-7,.,few,TRBV27
CASSLFGQRNTGELFF,TGCGCCAGCAGCTTATTCGGACAGAGGAACACCGGGGAGCTGTTTTTT,TRBJ2-2,.,.,TRBV5-1
CSGKSGQGYNEQFF,TGCAGCGGGAAATCGGGACAGGGGTACAATGAGCAGTTCTTC,TRBJ2-1,TRBD1,few,TRBV29-1
CASREQGGGQPQHF,TGTGCCAGCAGGGAGCAGGGAGGAGGACAGCCCCAGCATTTT,TRBJ1-5,.,.,TRBV2
CASSPRELPGNNYGYTF,TGTGCCAGCAGCCCCCGGGAATTGCCTGGGAATAACTATGGCTACACCTTC,TRBJ1-2,.,.,TRBV9
CASRGTSGRYTGELFF,TGTGCCAGCAGGGGGACTAGCGGGAGGTACACCGGGGAGCTGTTTTTT,TRBJ2-2,TRBD2,.,TRBV2
CASSSPPSYEQYF,TGTGCCAGCAGCTCACCACCCTCCTACGAGCAGTACTTC,TRBJ2-7,.,.,TRBV7-3
CASTRGFSYEQYF,TGTGCCAGCACTCGGGGTTTCTCCTACGAGCAGTACTTC,TRBJ2-7,.,.,TRBV6-1
CASSLAAGSSYNEQFF,TGTGCCAGCAGCTTAGCGGCGGGGAGCTCCTACAATGAGCAGTTCTTC,TRBJ2-1,.,.,TRBV7-6
CASSPGLANEQFF,TGTGCCAGTAGTCCTGGACTAGCCAATGAGCAGTTCTTC,TRBJ2-1,TRBD2,.,TRBV19
CASSPGDTLYFYGYTF,TGTGCCAGCAGCCCCGGGGACACACTCTACTTCTATGGCTACACCTTC,TRBJ1-2,.,.,TRBV13
CASSLGPSGGELFF,TGTGCCAGCAGCCTCGGTCCTTCGGGCGGGGAGCTGTTTTTT,TRBJ2-2,.,few,TRBV5-6
CAWSYELGSYGYTF,TGTGCCTGGTCATACGAGCTTGGGAGCTATGGCTACACCTTC,TRBJ1-2,.,few,TRBV30
CASSPGPGDQPQHF,TGCGCCAGCAGCCCCGGCCCCGGGGATCAGCCCCAGCATTTT,TRBJ1-5,.,.,TRBV5-1
CASSLEGAGETQYF,TGTGCCAGCAGCTTAGAAGGGGCGGGGGAGACCCAGTACTTC,TRBJ2-5,.,.,TRBV7-6
CASKRGQNNEKLFF,TGCGCCAGCAAACGGGGACAAAATAATGAAAAACTGTTTTTT,TRBJ1-4,.,.,TRBV4-1
CASSRPTSADIQYF,TGCGCCAGCAGCCGCCCGACTAGCGCTGACATTCAGTACTTC,TRBJ2-4,TRBD2,once,TRBV4-1
CASSRDYGEDTQYF,TGTGCCAGCAGTCGGGACTATGGAGAGGATACGCAGTATTTT,TRBJ2-3,TRBD2,.,TRBV6-5
CASSSKPSLGELSEAFF,TGTGCCAGCAGCTCAAAACCTTCCCTAGGGGAACTGTCGGAAGCTTTCTTT,TRBJ1-1,.,.,TRBV5-8
CASSTDRSANEKLFF,TGTGCCAGTAGTACGGACAGGTCCGCTAATGAAAAACTGTTTTTT,TRBJ1-4,TRBD1,medium-sized,TRBV19
CASSLGFWGGTREEQFF,TGCGCCAGCAGCTTGGGATTTTGGGGGGGGACCCGGGAAGAGCAGTTCTTC,TRBJ2-1,TRBD2,.,TRBV5-1
CASSLAGGEQYF,TGTGCCAGCAGCCTCGCGGGGGGGGAGCAGTACTTC,TRBJ2-7,TRBD2,few,TRBV7-2
CASSLIRDRVNNEQFF,TGTGCCAGCAGTTTAATCCGGGACAGGGTCAACAATGAGCAGTTCTTC,TRBJ2-1,TRBD1,.,TRBV2
CASSFQGPNYGYTF,TGTGCCAGCAGTTTTCAGGGTCCGAACTATGGCTACACCTTC,TRBJ1-2,.,.,TRBV27
CASSPTPAGAAYNEQFF,TGTGCCAGCAGCCCCACCCCCGCAGGGGCAGCCTACAATGAGCAGTTCTTC,TRBJ2-1,.,few,TRBV11-2
CASSLGGEQYF,TGTGCCAGCAGTCTGGGGGGCGAGCAGTACTTC,TRBJ2-7,.,.,TRBV5-6
CASRLGQGRNYGYTF,TGTGCCAGCAGACTCGGACAGGGGCGGAACTATGGCTACACCTTC,TRBJ1-2,TRBD1,few,TRBV6-5
CASSPTGALSQPQHF,TGTGCCAGCAGTCCGACAGGGGCCTTGAGTCAGCCCCAGCATTTT,TRBJ1-5,TRBD1,few,TRBV6-5
CASHPAGRGNQPQHF,TGTGCCAGTCATCCGGCTGGGAGGGGAAATCAGCCCCAGCATTTT,TRBJ1-5,.,.,TRBV19
CAWKRDAGEQYF,TGTGCCTGGAAGCGAGACGCAGGGGAGCAGTACTTC,TRBJ2-7,.,.,TRBV30
CASSPGGGLARNEQFF,TGTGCCAGCTCCCCGGGTGGGGGACTAGCACGCAATGAGCAGTTCTTC,TRBJ2-1,TRBD2,.,TRBV5-4